This T cell receptor (beta chain) derives from a study of control samples from healthy donors and cancer patients. The CDR3 length is 16 residues. V trimming: 5 bases; J trimming: 5 bases; junction bases outside the gene matches: 9. From germline, CDR1 is SEHNR and CDR2 FQNEAQ (reference sequence). Generated by immunoSEQ multiplex PCR, the TCRdb table keeps only in-frame clones and is missing some. Of fewer than 200,000 clones listed, around nine tenths are singletons. The receptor comes from a man between 25 and 39 years old in good health. The material sequenced was blood. The chain carries TRBV7-9 and TRBJ2-5; 12 bases fit TRBD1. Here the CDR3 reads CASSLQGQGAGETQYF. The CDR3 nucleotides read TGTGCCAGCAGCCTACAGGGACAGGGGGCTGGGGAGACCCAGTACTTC.